Described below is a single T cell receptor (beta chain) sequence and its context. It lacks a known antigen. Within one base of it there is no much larger clone, and no base qualities were kept. The record originates from a study of sequential checkpoint blockade in melanoma (dated by TCRdb to 2018 to 2020). Background for the entire study: Patients were randomized 1:1 to first-line nivolumab followed by ipilimumab (arm A) or ipilimumab followed by nivolumab (arm B). Maintenance nivolumab came after both trial sequences.

The immunoSEQ Assay was used to immunosequence TCRbeta CDR3 regions from genomic DNA. Prior to high-throughput sequencing, genomic DNA was amplified by bias-controlled multiplex PCR. Regarding the original processing steps: To quantify the absolute abundance of each unique TCRbeta CDR3 region, the sequences were collapsed and filtered. Clonality was defined as 1 minus Pielou's evenness and was calculated using productive rearrangements only. A previously published method was used to identify clones whose frequencies were significantly greater in on-treatment samples than in baseline samples. As stored in TCRdb, this immuneACCESS dataset retains in-frame rearrangements with V and J assigned. A fraction of the clones does not appear; measured against another copy, unresolved V genes explain less than half of the discrepancy, and the remainder lacks a known reason. The DNA gave D and trimming, while V, J and clone size come from that table. Counted in this sample were more than 9,500 clones; roughly 76% of them appeared once. Around 10% of the sample lies in the top ten.

What the treatment or condition label conveys for this sample: randomized to nivolumab then ipilimumab (arm A) or the reverse (arm B). No trial patient had received prior DNA-damaging chemotherapy. Thawed PBMCs were sorted on a FACS Aria II flow cytometer to isolate live CD3+CD8+ cells negative for CD19 and CD56. The samples were obtained from melanoma patients enrolled in CheckMate 064, an open-label, randomized phase II trial testing sequential checkpoint blockade. Leukapheresis was used to collect peripheral blood mononuclear cells, which were then purified with Ficoll-Paque and frozen in human serum with around 10% DMSO. Purity of sorted blood CD3+CD8+ cells was verified at >98% immediately after sorting, followed by DNA extraction. General findings and caveats noted by the study authors: Larger, independent patient cohorts are needed to validate the response-prediction model that combines TCR metrics and mutation burden.

Its CDR3 holds 17 amino acids, cysteine through phenylalanine. Only the CDR3 portion is preserved as DNA: 51 bases, with reading frame beginning at the first base. CDR1 SGHVS and CDR2 FNYEAQ were looked up in the germline V gene. The trim is 5 bases for V and 0 bases for J, with a gap of 19 bases between the germline ends. The clonotype comes from a human donor with melanoma. The starting material was CD8+ T cells sorted from blood (inferred from file names), obtained from a patient given nivolumab and ipilimumab in sequence. Here the chain combines TRBV7-6 and TRBJ1-2, with a tentative D gene TRBD1 over 5 matching bases. DNA sequence: TGTGCCAGCAGCCCGGGGACTTACTCAAACCCTAACTATGGCTACACCTTC. Translated, it reads CASSPGTYSNPNYGYTF.